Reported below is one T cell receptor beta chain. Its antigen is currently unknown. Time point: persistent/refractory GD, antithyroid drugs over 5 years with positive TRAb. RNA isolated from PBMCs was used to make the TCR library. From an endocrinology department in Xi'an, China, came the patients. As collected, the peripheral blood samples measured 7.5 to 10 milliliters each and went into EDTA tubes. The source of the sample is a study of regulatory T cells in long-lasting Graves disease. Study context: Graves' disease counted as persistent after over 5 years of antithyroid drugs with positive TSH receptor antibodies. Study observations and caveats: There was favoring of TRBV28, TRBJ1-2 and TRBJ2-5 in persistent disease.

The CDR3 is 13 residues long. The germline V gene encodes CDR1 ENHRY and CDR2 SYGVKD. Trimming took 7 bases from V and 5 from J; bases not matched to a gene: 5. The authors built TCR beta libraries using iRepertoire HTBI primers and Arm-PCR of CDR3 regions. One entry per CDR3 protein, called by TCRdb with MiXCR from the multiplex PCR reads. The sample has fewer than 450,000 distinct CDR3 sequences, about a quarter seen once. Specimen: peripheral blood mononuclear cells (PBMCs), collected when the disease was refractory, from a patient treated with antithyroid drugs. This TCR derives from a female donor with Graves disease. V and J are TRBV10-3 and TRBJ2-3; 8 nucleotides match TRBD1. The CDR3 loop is CAITDRVGDTQYF. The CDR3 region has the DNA TGTGCCATCACGGACAGGGTGGGAGATACGCAGTATTTT.